This entry describes one T cell receptor beta chain. It lacks a known antigen. No base qualities exist here, and no much larger clone lies one base off it. The source of the sample is a study of beta chain features in type 1 diabetes listed by TCRdb under 2018. In terms of the full investigation: Mean age, gender distribution, total cell number and subset yield were not different between patients and healthy donors. A total of just under 110,000,000 sorted cells were examined across all samples, and RNA yield correlated strongly with the number of cells per subset. In the study, TCRB repertoires of sorted circulating CD4+ T cell subsets from recently diagnosed type 1 diabetes patients were compared with those of matched healthy donors. Naive and central memory subsets were obtained from all 30 or so donors, but regulatory and stem cell-like memory subsets were isolated from only 8 patients and about 8 healthy donors.

From each donor, a single peripheral blood sample of approximately 0.11 L on average was drawn into heparinised tubes. A BD FACSAria II and a panel including CD45RO, CCR7, CD25, CD127, CD95 and CD27 were used to sort naive, central memory, regulatory and stem cell-like memory CD4+ T cells. A purity above 98% was achieved for all sorted populations. Right away, PBMCs were isolated by Lymphoprep density gradient centrifugation and were stained directly, with no culture step. Samples were stained and sorted in pairs, with one healthy donor and one patient per experiment, so that batch effects were minimized. Broad study findings and their caveats: Shorter templates might be favored by PCR, yet because patient and control samples were amplified and corrected together, any such skew would affect both groups equally. At VDJ recombination sites, type 1 diabetes patients had fewer insertions and more deleted nucleotides, which implies abnormalities in thymic rearrangement. Sequencing cDNA rather than genomic DNA could over-represent highly expressing activated cells, although activation and CD3 levels did not differ between groups. Because small numbers of individuals were included in the HLA sub-analyses, any influence of HLA type on TCRB rearrangement was left unresolved. A moderate but significant shortening of TCRB CDR3 length was observed in type 1 diabetes patients in all four CD4+ subsets. Naive, central memory and regulatory TCRB repertoires appeared to be more alike among patients than among healthy donors.

V lost 4 bases and J lost 2 bases, and the count of bases not matched to a germline gene is 4. The CDR3 has 14 amino acids, counting the end cysteine and phenylalanine. The kept DNA is CDR3 alone, 42 bases in frame from the first base. The germline V gene gives CDR1 as MNHEY and CDR2 as SVGAGI. All of the isolated RNA was reverse transcribed with the High Capacity cDNA Reverse Transcription Kit, so expressed TCRB transcripts were sequenced. Deep immunoSEQ sequencing was applied to naive, central memory and regulatory T cell samples, giving an average of approximately 3.8 million total reads per sample. Sorted cells were lysed in RLT buffer and RNA was extracted with DNase-treated RNeasy Micro or Mini kits, depending on cell number. To prevent cross-contamination, every cell subset was processed on its own, while patient and healthy donor samples were processed together. The immunoSEQ multiplex PCR was used to amplify TCRB sequences from cDNA, generating 87-bp fragments that spanned the CDR3 region. The amplicons were sequenced using the Illumina HiSeq platform. Concerning the study's data processing: Synthetic template baselines were used to correct PCR bias computationally, reads within Hamming distance 2 were collapsed, and singletons that could not be merged were discarded. Reads were aligned to IMGT to assign V, D and J genes, CDR3 length, and insertions or deletions at six rearrangement sites. Within each subset, clonotype counts were normalized to the number of sorted cells before true diversity and Gini coefficients were calculated with the tcR R package. The overlap coefficient, calculated on TCRB nucleotide sequences, was used to measure repertoire sharing. Imported from immuneACCESS, the table was reduced by TCRdb to in-frame sequences with V and J called. These copies leave out some clones; in studies compared against another copy, an unresolved V gene accounts for under half, and the cause of the remainder is not known. D and trimming come from the DNA, and the V and J calls and clone size come from that table. The sample table shows some 220,000 clones, and roughly 11% are seen once. Approximately 1.4% of the sample is taken by the ten largest.

The V and J genes are TRBV6-5 and TRBJ2-7, and 8 bases in between align with TRBD1. The specimen sequenced was central memory CD4+ T cells from blood. This receptor was taken from a man between 18 and 35 years old in good health. The CDR3 here reads CASSSNRGTYEQYF. The nucleotide sequence is given as TGTGCCAGCAGTTCTAACAGGGGGACCTACGAGCAGTACTTC.